The 25 T cell receptor beta chains below all came from one sample that was sequenced in a study of cytomegalovirus exposure and HLA in healthy donors. Method: immunoSEQ multiplex PCR; TCRdb's copy keeps in-frame clones and lacks some. The sample lists 120,000 or so clones; under 90% were seen once. Sample: PBMCs. Source of these receptors: a woman aged 30 to 39 in good health and CMV-seronegative.

The genes are TRBV4-2 and TRBJ2-7, with D maybe TRBD2 (6 bases). Trimming removed 0 bases at V and 0 bases at J, with 9 bases between. The CDR3 spans 15 residues. In germline, CDR1 is LGHNA, CDR2 YNFKEQ. CDR3 in DNA: TGTGCCAGCAGCCAAGATTTGGGGGGCTCCTACGAGCAGTACTTC. It specifies CASSQDLGGSYEQYF.

The V gene is TRBV6-5, the J gene TRBJ2-3, with D tentatively TRBD1 (5 bases). V lost 4 bases and J 8 bases, leaving 19 bases between the germline ends. Germline assignment: CDR1 MNHEY and CDR2 SVGAGI. The CDR3 is 15 residues long. The CDR3 is CASSSPQGSVATQYF. In DNA, the CDR3 is TGTGCCAGCAGTTCCCCCCAGGGTTCCGTAGCTACGCAGTATTTT.

This clone showed up just once. The CDR3 nucleotides read TGTGCCAGTAGTCTTCTAGCGGGAGCTAACACCGGGGAGCTGTTTTTT. This encodes CASSLLAGANTGELFF. The chain recombines TRBV19 with TRBJ2-2, with 10 bases matching TRBD2. V lost 5 bases to trimming and J lost 2 bases; unmatched junction nucleotides: 5. Germline lookup yields CDR1 LNHDA and CDR2 SQIVND (reference sequence). The CDR3 is 16 residues long.

The rearrangement links TRBV10-3 to TRBJ2-7; 7 nucleotides line up with TRBD1. With 7 bases clipped from V and 5 bases from J, the junction kept 8 bases outside the gene matches. Germline CDR1 is ENHRY and CDR2 is SYGVKD. The CDR3 covers 13 residues. CDR3 amino acids: CAITTGQDHEQYF. DNA for the CDR3: TGTGCCATCACCACCGGACAGGACCACGAGCAGTACTTC.

The chain employs TRBV7-9 and TRBJ2-5; 9 nucleotides line up with TRBD1. CDR1 is SEHNR, CDR2 FQNEAQ, per germline (reference sequence). Trimming took 1 base from V and 3 from J; bases not matched to a gene: 6. The CDR3 is made up of 16 amino acids. CDR3 coding DNA: TGTGCCAGCAGCTTAGAAGGGACAGGGCGGGAAGAGACCCAGTACTTC. This sequence encodes CASSLEGTGREETQYF.

This clone appeared once. The chain uses TRBV6-5 and TRBJ2-3; 7 bases match TRBD2. Looked up from germline, CDR1 is MNHEY and CDR2 is SVGAGI. The CDR3 has 11 residues. Trimming took 8 bases from V and 8 from J; bases not matched to a gene: 4. The CDR3 nucleotides read TGTGCCAGCGGTGGGGGGGGTACGCAGTATTTT. This encodes CASGGGGTQYF.

The chain couples TRBV2 to TRBJ2-1, with 7 bases that match TRBD2. The germline V gene has CDR1 SNHLY and CDR2 FYNNEI. The CDR3 has 16 amino acids. V dropped 3 bases and J dropped 6; count of bases not matched to a gene: 11. Here the CDR3 reads CASSEPQRGPTNEQFF. In nucleotides, the CDR3 is TGTGCCAGCAGTGAGCCCCAGCGGGGTCCGACCAATGAGCAGTTCTTC.

The rearrangement links TRBV19 to TRBJ1-1, with a weak D call TRBD1 (6 bases). The CDR3 length is 13 residues. Germline V gene sequence: CDR1 LNHDA, CDR2 SQIVND (reference sequence). V was shortened by 2 bases and J by 6 bases, with 10 bases between the two germline ends. The CDR3 sequence is CASSIPPGAEAFF. The CDR3 DNA is TGTGCCAGTAGTATACCCCCAGGGGCTGAAGCTTTCTTT. The whole variable domain, remainder taken from reference TRBV19 and TRBJ1-1, is DGGITQSPKYLFRKEGQNVTLSCEQNLNHDAMYWYRQDPGQGLRLIYYSQIVNDFQKGDIAEGYSVSREKKESFPLTVTSAQKNPTAFYLCASSIPPGAEAFFGQGTRLTVV.

This chain joins TRBV5-1 and TRBJ2-3, with D perhaps TRBD2 (5 bases). The CDR3 extends over 16 amino acids. Germline V gives CDR1 SGHRS, CDR2 YFSETQ. Trimming took off 2 bases at V and 5 bases at J, with 18 bases between the two ends. CDR3 nucleotides: TGCGCCAGCAGCTTAAGTCTACTGAGGGATAGAGATACGCAGTATTTT. It encodes CASSLSLLRDRDTQYF.

This clone appeared a few times. This sequence joins TRBV11-2 and TRBJ2-7, with D possibly matching TRBD2 (6 bases). Trimming took 4 bases from V and 13 from J, leaving 20 bases between them. CDR3 size: 13 residues. CDR1 and CDR2 (germline): SGHAT, FQNNGV. CDR3 sequence reads: CASSSLRGLSIYF. CDR3 in DNA: TGTGCCAGCAGCTCCCTCCGCGGACTATCCATTTACTTC.

The chain employs TRBV2 and TRBJ2-3; D unclear. V lost 2 bases, J lost 7 bases, and 16 bases lay in between. This CDR3 spans 15 amino acids. The germline V gene encodes CDR1 SNHLY and CDR2 FYNNEI. As DNA, the CDR3 is TGTGCCAGCAGTGAAATCCCTAAGAGCATGAATACGCAGTATTTT. Its protein product is CASSEIPKSMNTQYF.

This rearrangement joins TRBV19 to TRBJ2-2; no clear D. This CDR3 comprises 14 residues. Germline-derived CDR1 and CDR2 are LNHDA and SQIVND (reference sequence). Trimming cost V 5 bases and J 2 bases, with 9 bases left between them. CDR3 residues: CASSPWANTGELFF. As DNA, the CDR3 is TGTGCCAGTAGTCCCTGGGCCAACACCGGGGAGCTGTTTTTT.

The sample holds a few counts of this clone. The V gene is TRBV19, the J gene TRBJ1-2, with TRBD1 identical over 12 bases. With V trimmed by 6 bases and J by 4 bases, 3 bases remained unmatched. CDR1 is LNHDA, CDR2 SQIVND, per germline (reference sequence). This CDR3 comprises 14 residues. The CDR3 protein is CASRGTGGAYGYTF. CDR3 sequence (DNA): TGTGCCAGTAGGGGGACAGGGGGCGCCTATGGCTACACCTTC.

This clone was found many times. V gene TRBV2 combines with J gene TRBJ1-5; TRBD1 agrees at 7 bases. V shed 2 bases and J 4 bases; nucleotides not matched to a gene: 11. The CDR3 extends over 17 amino acids. Germline loops: CDR1 SNHLY, CDR2 FYNNEI. The CDR3 nucleotides are TGTGCCAGCAGTGAAATGGTCAACAGGGGTTTAAATCAGCCCCAGCATTTT. Encoded protein: CASSEMVNRGLNQPQHF.

A few counts support this clone. The chain couples TRBV9 to TRBJ1-1, with a possible D match to TRBD1 (5 bases). The germline V gene encodes CDR1 SGDLS and CDR2 YYNGEE. This CDR3 spans 15 amino acids. V dropped 1 base and J dropped 0 bases, with 10 bases sitting between them. The CDR3: CASSVYTGVNTEAFF. The CDR3 DNA reads as TGTGCCAGCAGCGTATATACGGGGGTGAACACTGAAGCTTTCTTT.

On this clone: Other nucleotide sequences in the sample specify the same CDR3. The genes are TRBV5-1 and TRBJ2-7; possible D gene TRBD1, 6 bases. The germline gives CDR1 SGHRS, CDR2 YFSETQ. The CDR3 covers 12 residues. Trimming removed 3 bases from V and 6 bases from J, with 10 bases in between. CDR3 sequence reads: CASSSTGPEQYF. The CDR3 bases are TGCGCCAGCAGCTCCACAGGGCCCGAGCAGTACTTC.

Only a few counts were recorded for this clone. This rearrangement joins TRBV2 to TRBJ2-7; 9 positions match TRBD1. CDR3 size: 14 residues. The trim removed 7 bases at V and 0 bases at J, leaving 4 bases unmatched. Germline V gives CDR1 SNHLY, CDR2 FYNNEI. CDR3 DNA sequence: TGTGCCAGCACCCGACAGGGGGGCTCCTACGAGCAGTACTTC. The encoded protein is CASTRQGGSYEQYF.

This clone appeared a few times. V usage is TRBV10-3 and J usage is TRBJ2-7; tentatively, D is TRBD2 (6 bases). The CDR3 extends over 12 amino acids. V lost 10 bases and J lost 1, with 11 bases in between. CDR1 is ENHRY, CDR2 SYGVKD, per germline. As DNA, the CDR3 is TGTGCCACCGGCGGGGATTCCTACGAGCAGTACTTC. Translating gives CATGGDSYEQYF.

V and J are TRBV27 and TRBJ2-1; TRBD1 matches 9 bases. CDR1 is MNHEY and CDR2 is SMNVEV in the germline V gene (reference sequence). The CDR3 length is 15 residues. V gave up 6 bases and J gave up 5 bases; unmatched junction bases: 8. The CDR3 DNA follows: TGTGCCAGCAGCCCCCGGGACAGGGCAGACAATGAGCAGTTCTTC. Protein: CASSPRDRADNEQFF.

The V and J genes are TRBV5-4 and TRBJ1-1; maybe TRBD1 (5 bases). Deletions cut 5 bases from V and 4 bases from J, with 12 bases between. Germline CDR1 reads SGHNT; CDR2 reads YYREEE (reference sequence). The CDR3 is 13 amino acids. The CDR3 region is CASSGGGFTEAFF. The CDR3 nucleotides read TGTGCCAGCAGTGGGGGGGGTTTCACTGAAGCTTTCTTT.

The chain combines TRBV4-1 with TRBJ1-5; 7 bases are shared with TRBD1. CDR3 length equals 15 residues. CDR1 is MGHRA, CDR2 YSYEKL, per germline. Trimming removed 1 base from V and 4 bases from J; junction bases left unmatched: 4. This chain's CDR3 is CASSQAPQGNQPQHF. The DNA of the CDR3 is TGCGCCAGCAGCCAAGCCCCACAGGGGAATCAGCCCCAGCATTTT.

Turning to this clone: The junction differs from germline at one of its ends, possibly a read error. This chain uses TRBV2 with TRBJ2-7, with 10 bases fitting TRBD1. The CDR3 extends over 14 amino acids. Germline CDR1 SNHLY, CDR2 FYNNEI. DNA for the CDR3: TGTGCCAGCAGCGAAGGGACAGGGGCCTACGAGCAGTACTTC. This gives the protein CASSEGTGAYEQYF. Combining the CDR3 with reference TRBV2 and TRBJ2-7 gives the whole variable domain EPEVTQTPSHQVTQMGQEVILRCVPISNHLYFYWYRQILGQKVEFLVSFYNNEISEKSEIFDDQFSVERPDGSNFTLKIRSTKLEDSAMYFCASSEGTGAYEQYFGPGTRLTVT.

V and J are TRBV5-1 and TRBJ2-7, with a weak D call TRBD1 (5 bases). Looked up from germline, CDR1 is SGHRS and CDR2 is YFSETQ. The germline V and J ends were trimmed by 0 bases and 5 bases, with 12 bases remaining between them. The CDR3 spans 14 residues. In DNA form, the CDR3 reads TGCGCCAGCAGCTTGGCCCAGGGAACGAACGAGCAGTACTTC. Encoded protein: CASSLAQGTNEQYF.

The V gene is TRBV5-4, the J gene TRBJ1-6; D is unclear. Germline-derived CDR1 and CDR2 are SGHNT and YYREEE (reference sequence). The CDR3 loop spans 14 amino acids. V was clipped by 4 bases and J by 0 bases, with 5 bases between them. CDR3 in DNA: TGTGCCAGCAGCCGGGACTCCTATAATTCACCCCTCCACTTT. Amino acids: CASSRDSYNSPLHF.

The chain couples TRBV27 to TRBJ1-1; D gene uncertain. The germline V gene has CDR1 MNHEY and CDR2 SMNVEV (reference sequence). This CDR3 is 12 amino acids long. Trimming removed 6 bases at V and 4 bases at J, with 9 bases between. The CDR3 spells CASRSQVTEAFF. CDR3 DNA sequence: TGTGCCAGCAGGAGCCAGGTCACTGAAGCTTTCTTT.